This T cell receptor (beta chain) was retrieved from a study of metastatic and nonmetastatic thyroid tumors. Study overall: Blood and tumor or nodule tissue repertoires from malignant and benign thyroid patients were compared. Study-wide findings and caveats: It was reported that TCR beta diversity was significantly higher in malignant thyroid tumors than benign nodules, in blood and tumor.

There were no patients who had received any treatment before thyroid surgery. This clone appeared once. Its target is not known. No conserved phenylalanine or tryptophan ends this CDR3, so it is likely a read error. Original data processing: A distant-metastasis classifier for papillary thyroid cancer was built using CDR3 differences across clinicopathological groups. TCRdb recomputed clones from the PCR reads via MiXCR. The V and J calls and clone size come from TCRdb's table, not from the authors' own analysis. Of approximately 84,000 clones listed, more than 13% are singletons. Germline CDR1 is SGHVS and CDR2 is FNYEAQ. The CDR3 length is 16 residues. Trimming cost V 3 bases and J 0 bases, with 15 bases left between them.

J is TRBJ2-7 and V is TRBV7-6, with D tentatively TRBD2 (6 bases). Sequenced material: blood. The sequence was collected from a female donor with papillary thyroid cancer or a benign thyroid nodule (not recorded which). Some clones in this sample may be carry-over from other donors' samples. The CDR3 nucleotides are TGTGCCAGCAGCTTTACCCTATCCGGGGGCTCCTACGAGCAGTACCTC. This gives the protein CASSFTLSGGSYEQYL.